The 5 T cell receptor beta chains reported below all come from one sample, sequenced in a study of T cells in Graves' hyperthyroidism and ophthalmopathy. Amplification of TCR beta CDR3 regions used RNA as the template. TCR CDR3 regions were first amplified by RT-PCR with HTBI primers. TCRdb independently ran MiXCR on the multiplex PCR reads; one entry per CDR3 protein. This table holds nearly 600,000 distinct CDR3 sequences, 13% to 15% found once. The sample was blood. Receptors originate from a woman between 18 and 29 years old with Graves' ophthalmopathy.

This clonotype was observed a few times. V gene TRBV13 combines with J gene TRBJ2-1; D might be TRBD1 or TRBD2, each matching 5 bases. Between the trimmed V and J ends, which lost 5 bases and 0 bases, there was a span of 23 bases. Per germline, CDR1 PRHDT and CDR2 FYEKMQ (reference sequence). The CDR3 runs to 19 residues. The CDR3 protein is CASSTTGTQRLSSYNEQFF. CDR3 bases: TGTGCCAGCAGCACGACCGGGACCCAACGGTTAAGCTCCTACAATGAGCAGTTCTTC.

Ten or more counts support this clonotype. This rearrangement joins TRBV7-2 to TRBJ2-7; 12 nucleotides agree with TRBD2. The CDR3 consists of 17 residues. V lost 7 bases to trimming and J lost 5 bases; unmatched junction nucleotides: 15. Germline V gene sequence: CDR1 SGHTA, CDR2 FQGNSA. CDR3 nucleotide sequence: TGTGCCAGCATTCAACGCACTCTAGCGGGAGGGCGGCACGAGCAGTACTTC. Its protein is CASIQRTLAGGRHEQYF.

This clonotype was counted only a few times. This sequence may be a read error, since a much larger clone differs from it by one base. The genes are TRBV28 and TRBJ1-1, with a tentative D call TRBD1 (6 bases). CDR1 MDHEN and CDR2 SYDVKM come from the germline V gene. The CDR3 contains 14 residues. In DNA, the CDR3 is TGTGCCAGCAGTTTACGGGGCAGGGACACTGAAGCTTCCTTT. It is translated as CASSLRGRDTEASF.

This clonotype was observed at least ten times. The chain recombines TRBV20-1 with TRBJ2-3; no clear D. There are 11 residues in the CDR3. From germline, CDR1 is DFQATT and CDR2 SNEGSKA (reference sequence). The V and J ends lost 6 bases and 0 bases respectively, with 4 bases between them. Written as DNA, the CDR3 is TGCAGTGCGGACAGCACAGATACGCAGTATTTT. Residues: CSADSTDTQYF.

This clonotype was observed at least ten times. V is TRBV9 and J is TRBJ1-1; TRBD1 matches 7 bases. The CDR3 is 16 amino acids. Germline values: CDR1 SGDLS, CDR2 YYNGEE. The V segment lost 3 bases and the J segment 3 bases; nucleotides outside the gene matches: 11. The CDR3 nucleotides read TGTGCCAGCAGCGCTCTCACAGGGGCTCGGGACACTGAAGCTTTCTTT. Its translation is CASSALTGARDTEAFF. Drawing the rest from reference TRBV9 and TRBJ1-1, the complete variable domain is DSGVTQTPKHLITATGQRVTLRCSPRSGDLSVYWYQQSLDQGLQFLIQYYNGEERAKGNILERFSAQQFPDLHSELNLSSLELGDSALYFCASSALTGARDTEAFFGQGTRLTVV.